This is a list of T cell receptor beta chains from one sample in a study of blood T cell repertoires in COVID-19. The table came from immunoSEQ multiplex PCR; TCRdb's copy has only in-frame clones and leaves some out. The repertoire consists of around 370,000 clones, with 87% occurring once and the leading ten covering around 6%. Sequencing was performed on peripheral blood. All receptors come from a woman aged 50 to 60 with COVID-19, enrolled during active disease. Both conserved end residues are trimmed from each CDR3. Fields, in order: J gene, V gene, clone size, CDR3 protein. Clone size is not always given. Where it is, it says once, few, many or a class for expanded clones.

j_gene: TRBJ2-5; v_gene: TRBV10-2; abundance: once; CDR3aa: ASGRGGAEETQY
j_gene: TRBJ2-3; v_gene: TRBV11-3; abundance: NA; CDR3aa: ASRLGLALSTDTQY
j_gene: TRBJ1-1; v_gene: TRBV11-2; abundance: NA; CDR3aa: ASSPSWGDTEAF
j_gene: TRBJ1-5; v_gene: TRBV29-1; abundance: NA; CDR3aa: STKGGWNQPQH
j_gene: TRBJ1-5; v_gene: TRBV27; abundance: NA; CDR3aa: ASSLWGRGNQPQH
j_gene: TRBJ2-7; v_gene: TRBV18; abundance: NA; CDR3aa: ASSGGAYEQY
j_gene: TRBJ2-7; v_gene: TRBV27; abundance: few; CDR3aa: ASRPGTSGYEQY
j_gene: TRBJ2-1; v_gene: TRBV29-1; abundance: NA; CDR3aa: SVDPQGTEQF
j_gene: TRBJ2-2; v_gene: TRBV11-2; abundance: NA; CDR3aa: ASSLRVAGVQTGELF
j_gene: TRBJ1-1; v_gene: TRBV27; abundance: NA; CDR3aa: ASSLRSGLNTEAF
j_gene: TRBJ1-1; v_gene: TRBV11-3; abundance: NA; CDR3aa: ASSLESGTGRLAF